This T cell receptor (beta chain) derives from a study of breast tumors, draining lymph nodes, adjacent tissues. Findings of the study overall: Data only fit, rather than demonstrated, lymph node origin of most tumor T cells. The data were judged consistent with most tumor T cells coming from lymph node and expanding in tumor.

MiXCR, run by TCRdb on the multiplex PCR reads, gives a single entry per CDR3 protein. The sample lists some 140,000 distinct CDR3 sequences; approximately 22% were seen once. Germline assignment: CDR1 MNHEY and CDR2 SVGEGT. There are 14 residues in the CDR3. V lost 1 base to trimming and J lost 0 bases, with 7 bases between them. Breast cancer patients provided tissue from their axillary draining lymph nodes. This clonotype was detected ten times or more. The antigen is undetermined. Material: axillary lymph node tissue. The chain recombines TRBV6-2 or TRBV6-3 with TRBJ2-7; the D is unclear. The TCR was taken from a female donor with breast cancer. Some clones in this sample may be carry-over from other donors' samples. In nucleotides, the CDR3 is TGTGCCAGCAGTTACTATGGGAACTCCTACGAGCAGTACTTC. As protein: CASSYYGNSYEQYF.